This TCR beta chain was sequenced for a study of PD-1 blockade in classical Hodgkin lymphoma. Whole-study context: Nivolumab dosing for patients was 3 mg/kg, administered intravenously every 2 weeks. Overall study findings and caveats: Complete responders entered with baseline diversity on par with newly diagnosed patients, the results showed. The drivers behind the repertoire differences, possibly disease activity or prior therapy, remain undefined. As was reported, newly diagnosed patients showed lower baseline TCR diversity than healthy donors did.

Germline V lookup: CDR1 MNHNY, CDR2 SVGAGI (reference sequence). Trimming took 5 bases from V and 6 from J; bases not matched to a gene: 10. The CDR3 runs to 14 residues. To note about this clone: What it binds is unknown.

Relapse after autologous stem cell transplantation occurred in every patient, and brentuximab vedotin exposure varied. TCRdb keeps only in-frame clones here, not all; method: immunoSEQ multiplex PCR. The repertoire holds roughly 97,000 clones, with 80% to 85% as singletons. The rearrangement joins TRBV6-6 to TRBJ2-7; 7 nucleotides match TRBD1. The starting material was peripheral blood mononuclear cells (PBMCs), obtained at baseline. The receptor comes from a human donor with classical Hodgkin lymphoma. Here the CDR3 reads CASSQQGSWGEQYF. In nucleotides, the CDR3 is TGTGCCAGCAGTCAACAGGGGTCGTGGGGCGAGCAGTACTTC.